The 24 T cell receptor beta chains in this list originate from one sample, sequenced in a study of OX40 agonist ivuxolimab in advanced cancers. Method: immunoSEQ multiplex PCR; TCRdb's copy keeps in-frame clones and lacks some. The sample has approximately 50,000 clones, roughly 80% seen once; the top ten hold about 3.9%. Material: CD4+ or CD8+ T cells sorted from blood, obtained in a trial of the OX40 agonist ivuxolimab. The receptors shown here come from an adult with an advanced solid tumor such as melanoma, head and neck, liver or kidney cancer.

This chain uses TRBV18 with TRBJ1-6; perhaps TRBD1 as D (6 bases). The V end lost 0 bases, the J end lost 0 bases, and 9 bases lay between the germline ends. Germline lookup yields CDR1 KGHSH and CDR2 LQKENI. The length of the CDR3 is 17 residues. The CDR3 nucleotides read TGTGCCAGCTCACCACCTGGACAGAGCTCCTATAATTCACCCCTCCACTTT. Protein sequence: CASSPPGQSSYNSPLHF.

This rearrangement joins TRBV11-1 to TRBJ2-5, with no clear D. Germline lookup yields CDR1 SGHAT and CDR2 FQDESV (reference sequence). The length of the CDR3 is 15 residues. V was shortened by 3 bases and J by 5 bases, with 16 bases between the two germline ends. CDR3 nucleotide sequence: TGTGCCAGCAGCTTGAGACTTAGGGCTGGGGAGACCCAGTACTTC. Translating gives CASSLRLRAGETQYF.

The chain has TRBV19 and TRBJ2-7; 8 bases are shared with TRBD1. The CDR3 has 15 residues. Germline V gene lookup returns CDR1 LNHDA and CDR2 SQIVND (reference sequence). J was trimmed by 3 bases and V by 4 bases; bases with no gene match: 8. The CDR3 protein is CASSKGQDQIYEQYF. The CDR3 DNA follows: TGTGCCAGTAGTAAGGGACAGGACCAAATCTACGAGCAGTACTTC.

The gene calls are TRBV19 and TRBJ1-1; 7 positions agree with TRBD1. Germline V lookup: CDR1 LNHDA, CDR2 SQIVND (reference sequence). This CDR3 comprises 14 residues. The junction had 7 bases not matched to a gene; V was cut back by 5 bases and J by 4 bases. CDR3 DNA: TGTGCCAGTAGTTCCAAGGACAGGATCACTGAAGCTTTCTTT. As protein: CASSSKDRITEAFF.

This chain connects TRBV29-1 to TRBJ2-7, with TRBD1 matching over 9 bases. CDR1 SQVTM and CDR2 ANQGSEA come from the germline V gene. The CDR3 runs 13 residues. Trimming removed 4 bases from V and 6 bases from J; junction bases left unmatched: 7. The CDR3 nucleotides are TGCAGCGTTGTCAGACAGGGACAGGGCGAGCAGTACTTC. Amino acids: CSVVRQGQGEQYF.

The chain has TRBV2 and TRBJ2-7; unclear D gene. The V gene's germline CDR1 is SNHLY and CDR2 FYNNEI. The germline V and J ends were trimmed by 8 bases and 2 bases, with 7 bases remaining between them. The CDR3 length is 11 residues. In DNA, the CDR3 is TGTGCCAGCGGCGAAACCTACGAGCAGTACTTC. Its protein product is CASGETYEQYF. Supplemented by reference TRBV2 and TRBJ2-7, the full variable domain reads EPEVTQTPSHQVTQMGQEVILRCVPISNHLYFYWYRQILGQKVEFLVSFYNNEISEKSEIFDDQFSVERPDGSNFTLKIRSTKLEDSAMYFCASGETYEQYFGPGTRLTVT.

This chain uses TRBV19 with TRBJ2-7; 8 bases match TRBD1. Germline trimming cut 6 bases from V and 3 bases from J; bases unmatched to any gene: 7. This CDR3 region has 14 residues. CDR1 is LNHDA and CDR2 is SQIVND in the germline V gene (reference sequence). In DNA, the CDR3 is TGTGCCAGTAGACGGACAGGGAGTTTCTACGAGCAGTACTTC. Residues: CASRRTGSFYEQYF.

This clone has just one count. V and J are TRBV11-1 and TRBJ1-1; no firm D call. The V gene's germline CDR1 is SGHAT and CDR2 FQDESV (reference sequence). Trimming took off 2 bases at V and 3 bases at J, with 1 base between the two ends. The CDR3 runs to 11 residues. CDR3 sequence reads: CASSLHTEAFF. Here the CDR3 DNA reads TGTGCCAGCAGCTTACACACTGAAGCTTTCTTT.

The chain links TRBV18 to TRBJ2-6; D not certain. Germline V CDR1 and CDR2: KGHSH, LQKENI. V lost 6 bases and J 1 base, leaving 13 bases between the germline ends. The CDR3 sequence is 16 residues long. CDR3 in DNA: TGTGCCAGCTCCCCGGTAGAGCTGTCTGGGGCCAACGTCCTGACTTTC. Protein sequence: CASSPVELSGANVLTF.

This clone was picked up one time. This rearrangement joins TRBV28 to TRBJ1-3, with D unclear. The length of the CDR3 is 15 residues. V was clipped by 6 bases and J by 0 bases, with 12 bases between them. Germline V lookup: CDR1 MDHEN, CDR2 SYDVKM. Here the CDR3 DNA reads TGTGCCAGCAGCAGCCTATTCCTCTCTGGAAACACCATATATTTT. It encodes CASSSLFLSGNTIYF. The full variable domain, with the rest looked up from reference TRBV28 and TRBJ1-3, is DVKVTQSSRYLVKRTGEKVFLECVQDMDHENMFWYRQDPGLGLRLIYFSYDVKMKEKGDIPEGYSVSREKKERFSLILESASTNQTSMYLCASSSLFLSGNTIYFGEGSWLTVV.

The rearrangement links TRBV5-1 to TRBJ2-3; the match to TRBD2 covers 13 bases. The trim removed 0 bases at V and 1 base at J, leaving 8 bases unmatched. The CDR3 has 19 amino acids. Germline-derived CDR1 and CDR2 are SGHRS and YFSETQ. This CDR3 reads CASSLGRGTSGAGTDTQYF. The CDR3 bases are TGCGCCAGCAGCTTGGGGCGGGGGACTAGCGGGGCCGGCACAGATACGCAGTATTTT.

The rearrangement joins TRBV5-4 to TRBJ2-5, with TRBD1 matching over 8 bases. The CDR3 has 15 residues. CDR1 is SGHNT and CDR2 is YYREEE in the germline V gene (reference sequence). The V segment lost 3 bases and the J segment 4 bases; nucleotides outside the gene matches: 8. The CDR3 loop reads CASSWTGLGGETQYF. CDR3 nucleotides: TGTGCCAGCAGCTGGACAGGGCTGGGGGGAGAGACCCAGTACTTC.

This chain uses TRBV11-2 with TRBJ1-1; D possibly corresponds to TRBD1 (6 bases). Germline values: CDR1 SGHAT, CDR2 FQNNGV. The CDR3 contains 14 residues. Trimming removed 1 base at V and 3 bases at J, with 9 bases between. The CDR3 DNA reads TGTGCCAGCAGCTTAGCAGGGGCGCACACTGAAGCTTTCTTT. Amino acids: CASSLAGAHTEAFF.

This sequence joins TRBV6-5 and TRBJ1-1, with D unclear. The ends were cut back, 2 bases at V and 5 bases at J, with 12 bases in the middle. The germline CDR1 and CDR2 sequences are MNHEY and SVGAGI. The CDR3 totals 14 residues. The CDR3 region has the DNA TGTGCCAGCAGTTACGATGGGGTAAAGACTGAAGCTTTCTTT. Translated, it gives CASSYDGVKTEAFF.

V usage is TRBV18 and J usage is TRBJ2-5; D possibly corresponds to TRBD2 (5 bases). V lost 0 bases and J lost 5, with 7 bases in between. The CDR3 extends over 13 amino acids. Germline CDR1 is KGHSH and CDR2 is LQKENI. CDR3 loop: CASSPPTGETQYF. The CDR3 coding sequence is TGTGCCAGCTCACCACCCACGGGGGAGACCCAGTACTTC.

This rearrangement joins TRBV28 to TRBJ2-7; 8 nucleotides align to TRBD1. This CDR3 comprises 13 residues. The V gene end was trimmed by 10 bases and the J gene end by 2 bases; junction bases not matched to a gene: 7. Germline CDR1 reads MDHEN; CDR2 reads SYDVKM. The CDR3 DNA is TGTGCCATCAACCCGGGACAGGCCTACGAGCAGTACTTC. Translating gives CAINPGQAYEQYF.

A few counts support this clone. V gene TRBV2 combines with J gene TRBJ2-7; unclear D gene. This CDR3 spans 12 amino acids. The germline CDR1 and CDR2 sequences are SNHLY and FYNNEI. Between the trimmed V and J ends, which lost 2 bases and 4 bases, there was a span of 6 bases. The CDR3 sequence is CASSELGYEQYF. As DNA, the CDR3 is TGTGCCAGCAGTGAATTGGGTTACGAGCAGTACTTC. The full variable domain, in which reference TRBV2 and TRBJ2-7 provide the parts outside the CDR3, is EPEVTQTPSHQVTQMGQEVILRCVPISNHLYFYWYRQILGQKVEFLVSFYNNEISEKSEIFDDQFSVERPDGSNFTLKIRSTKLEDSAMYFCASSELGYEQYFGPGTRLTVT.

The chain employs TRBV7-2 and TRBJ1-5, with D possibly TRBD1 on 5 matching bases. The CDR3 is 14 residues long. Between the trimmed V and J ends, which lost 2 bases and 2 bases, there was a span of 7 bases. CDR1 is SGHTA and CDR2 is FQGNSA in the germline V gene. DNA of the CDR3: TGTGCCAGCAGCTTACAGGGTGGCAATCAGCCCCAGCATTTT. Translated: CASSLQGGNQPQHF.

The rearrangement joins TRBV25-1 to TRBJ2-2; weak D call: TRBD2 (5 bases). The V gene lost 5 bases and the J gene lost 2 bases, with 12 bases spanning the gap. The CDR3 runs 15 residues. CDR1 MGHDK and CDR2 SYGVNS come from the germline V gene. The CDR3 here is CASSLSGYNTGELFF. The CDR3 nucleotides are TGTGCCAGCAGTCTCTCGGGGTATAACACCGGGGAGCTGTTTTTT.

This chain uses TRBV30 with TRBJ2-1, with no clear D. Trimming took off 0 bases at V and 0 bases at J, with 12 bases between the two ends. The length of the CDR3 is 16 residues. Germline CDR1 reads GTSNPN; CDR2 reads SVGIG (reference sequence). CDR3 residues: CAWSVLSSTSYNEQFF. CDR3 bases: TGTGCCTGGAGTGTACTTAGCTCCACCTCCTACAATGAGCAGTTCTTC.

The rearrangement joins TRBV7-2 to TRBJ1-6; unclear D gene. V lost 5 bases and J 7 bases, leaving 9 bases between the germline ends. Germline V gives CDR1 SGHTA, CDR2 FQGNSA. The CDR3 covers 13 residues. CDR3 amino acids: CASSRQENSPLHF. The CDR3 coding sequence is TGTGCCAGCAGCAGGCAGGAGAATTCACCCCTCCACTTT.

This clone was seen just once. The gene calls are TRBV4-1 and TRBJ2-1; D not resolved. Germline V lookup: CDR1 MGHRA, CDR2 YSYEKL. V gave up 0 bases and J gave up 0 bases, with 15 bases separating them. The CDR3 sequence is 18 residues long. The CDR3 DNA is TGCGCCAGCAGCCAAGAACCCTTAGGGCGCAGCTCCTACAATGAGCAGTTCTTC. Translating it yields CASSQEPLGRSSYNEQFF.

V is TRBV5-1 and J is TRBJ1-1; a possible D gene is TRBD1 (5 bases). This CDR3 region has 16 residues. V lost 4 bases and J lost 2, with 18 bases in between. Germline V CDR1 and CDR2: SGHRS, YFSETQ. The CDR3 reads CASSPVGGTGNTEAFF. As DNA, the CDR3 is TGCGCCAGCAGCCCCGTCGGGGGGACGGGTAACACTGAAGCTTTCTTT.

The chain combines TRBV14 with TRBJ2-3; 9 bases align to TRBD2. The CDR3 is made up of 19 amino acids. Trimming at V came to 0 bases and at J to 2 bases, leaving 12 bases not matched to a gene. Per the germline V gene, CDR1 is SGHDN and CDR2 is FVKESK. CDR3 coding DNA: TGTGCCAGCAGCCAAGATCTGAAGTTGAGCGGGGGGTACACAGATACGCAGTATTTT. Its translation: CASSQDLKLSGGYTDTQYF.